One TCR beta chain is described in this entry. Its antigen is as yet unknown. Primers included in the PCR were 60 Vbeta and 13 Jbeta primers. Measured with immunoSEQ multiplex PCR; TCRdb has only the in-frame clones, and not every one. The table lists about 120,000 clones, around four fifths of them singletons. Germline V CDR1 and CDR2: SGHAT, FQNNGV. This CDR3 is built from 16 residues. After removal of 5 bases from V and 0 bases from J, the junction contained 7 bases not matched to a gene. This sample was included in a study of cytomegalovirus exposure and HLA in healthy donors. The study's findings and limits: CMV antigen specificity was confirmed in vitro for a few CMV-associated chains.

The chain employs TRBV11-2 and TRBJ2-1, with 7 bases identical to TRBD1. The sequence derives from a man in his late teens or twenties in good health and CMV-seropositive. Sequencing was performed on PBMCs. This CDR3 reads CASSVSGGSSYNEQFF. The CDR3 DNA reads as TGTGCCAGCAGCGTTTCAGGGGGAAGCTCCTACAATGAGCAGTTCTTC. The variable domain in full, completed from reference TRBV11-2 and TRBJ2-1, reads EAGVAQSPRYKIIEKRQSVAFWCNPISGHATLYWYQQILGQGPKLLIQFQNNGVVDDSQLPKDRFSAERLKGVDSTLKIQPAKLEDSAVYLCASSVSGGSSYNEQFFGPGTRLTVL.